The source of this TCR beta chain is a study of cytomegalovirus exposure and HLA in healthy donors. Study outcomes and limitations: There were 150 to 200 TCR beta chains listed as cytomegalovirus-associated.

The study ran its PCR with 60 Vbeta and 13 Jbeta primers. Per the study methods: A later analysis counted about 80 million unique TCR beta chains, 9.5 million to 12 million shared. The repertoire was sequenced with immunoSEQ multiplex PCR; TCRdb's copy has only in-frame clones and lacks some. V, J and clone size were drawn from that table, and D and trimming were deduced from the DNA. The data contain about 160,000 clones, around 79% of them singletons. When sampled, the donors appeared nominally healthy, though they likely had unrecorded immune exposures. For this clone: What it recognizes is unknown.

This clonotype was sampled from a human donor in good health. The sample was PBMCs.

The CDR3 reads CASSRRFGGVDEQFF. The DNA of the CDR3 is TGTGCCAGCAGCAGAAGGTTCGGGGGGGTCGATGAGCAGTTCTTC. This chain connects TRBV7-2 to TRBJ2-1; 8 bases line up with TRBD2. CDR3 length: 15 residues. With V trimmed by 5 bases and J by 8 bases, 11 bases remained unmatched. From germline, CDR1 is SGHTA and CDR2 FQGNSA.